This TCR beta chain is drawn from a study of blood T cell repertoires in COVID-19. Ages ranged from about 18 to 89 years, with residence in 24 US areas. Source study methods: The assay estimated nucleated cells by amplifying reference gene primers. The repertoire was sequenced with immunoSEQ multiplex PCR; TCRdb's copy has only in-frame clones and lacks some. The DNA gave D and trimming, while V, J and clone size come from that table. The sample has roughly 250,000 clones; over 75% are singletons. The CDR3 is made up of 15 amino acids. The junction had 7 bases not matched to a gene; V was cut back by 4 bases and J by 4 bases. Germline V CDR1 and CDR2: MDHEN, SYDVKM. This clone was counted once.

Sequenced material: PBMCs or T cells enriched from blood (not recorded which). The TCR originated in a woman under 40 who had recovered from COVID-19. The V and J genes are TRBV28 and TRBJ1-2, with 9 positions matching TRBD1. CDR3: CASSSAQDRGYGYTF. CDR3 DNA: TGTGCCAGCAGTTCAGCGCAGGACAGGGGCTATGGCTACACCTTC.